Following are 22 T cell receptor beta chains from one sample sequenced in a study of CD8+ T cells in alopecia areata (dated by TCRdb to between 2017 and 2018). The library was made by the immunoSEQ multiplex PCR assay. To provide template for TCR sequencing, every sample had RNA extracted and reverse transcribed into cDNA. TCRdb stores this immuneACCESS table with in-frame sequences only. Part of the clones is absent; in the studies checked, under half of the shortfall reflects unresolved V genes, and no reason is known for the rest. This sample is represented by 200,000 to 250,000 clones; roughly 56% of them were singletons. The top ten clones comprise 1.5% to 2% of the sample. Explained via the paper, the time point label denotes: about 4 weeks on oral tofacitinib. What this sample's treatment or condition label stands for: oral pan-JAK inhibitor, 5-10 mg twice daily. Sequenced here: CD4+ T cells sorted from blood, sampled at week 4, from a patient treated with tofacitinib. The receptors were sampled from a human donor with alopecia areata.

The V call is TRBV27, the J call TRBJ1-1; D is ambiguous. CDR3 size: 14 residues. The germline gives CDR1 MNHEY, CDR2 SMNVEV (reference sequence). Trimming took off 4 bases at V and 13 bases at J, with 22 bases between the two ends. The CDR3 coding sequence is TGTGCCAGCAGTTCGCCCGTCTCGGGAAAGTGGGTTTTCTTT. Residues: CASSSPVSGKWVFF.

The chain is built from TRBV30 and TRBJ1-6, with TRBD1 matching over 9 bases. V shed 1 base and J 10 bases; nucleotides not matched to a gene: 5. Germline lookup yields CDR1 GTSNPN and CDR2 SVGIG (reference sequence). The CDR3 extends over 14 amino acids. The CDR3 loop reads CAWSEGQGNSPLHF. The CDR3 region has the DNA TGTGCCTGGAGTGAGGGACAGGGAAACTCACCCCTCCACTTT.

The J gene is TRBJ1-1, the V gene TRBV4-3, with D possibly being TRBD1 (5 bases). CDR1 is LGHNA and CDR2 is YSLEER in the germline V gene. The CDR3 covers 17 residues. Trimming removed 3 bases from V and 3 bases from J, with 20 bases in between. The chain's CDR3 is CASSHLPGGGWHTEAFF. The CDR3 DNA reads TGCGCCAGCAGCCACCTTCCCGGGGGAGGGTGGCACACTGAAGCTTTCTTT.

This clone was seen a few times. The rearrangement uses TRBV5-1 and TRBJ1-6, with D uncertain. The CDR3 covers 13 residues. Looked up from germline, CDR1 is SGHRS and CDR2 is YFSETQ. Between the trimmed V and J ends, which lost 4 bases and 7 bases, there was a span of 9 bases. The CDR3 loop is CASSPGGNSPLHF. CDR3 DNA sequence: TGCGCCAGCAGCCCGGGTGGAAATTCACCCCTCCACTTT.

The chain has TRBV29-1 and TRBJ1-2; unclear D gene. The V gene lost 4 bases and the J gene lost 0 bases, with 6 bases spanning the gap. The CDR3 totals 12 residues. The V gene's germline CDR1 is SQVTM and CDR2 ANQGSEA. For the CDR3, the DNA is TGCAGCGTTGGGACGTCTAACTATGGCTACACCTTC. Translating gives CSVGTSNYGYTF.

The chain carries TRBV9 and TRBJ1-2; 9 positions match TRBD1. This CDR3 spans 15 amino acids. The germline gives CDR1 SGDLS, CDR2 YYNGEE. V lost 4 bases to trimming and J lost 7 bases; unmatched junction nucleotides: 11. CDR3 sequence (DNA): TGTGCCAGCAGCACAAGGACAGGGGCGACCTCTGGCTACACCTTC. This encodes CASSTRTGATSGYTF. Variable domain in full (rest from reference TRBV9 and TRBJ1-2): DSGVTQTPKHLITATGQRVTLRCSPRSGDLSVYWYQQSLDQGLQFLIQYYNGEERAKGNILERFSAQQFPDLHSELNLSSLELGDSALYFCASSTRTGATSGYTFGSGTRLTVV.

This rearrangement joins TRBV10-3 to TRBJ1-5; D uncertain. Germline loops: CDR1 ENHRY, CDR2 SYGVKD. Trimming took 0 bases from V and 0 from J, leaving 6 bases between them. There are 15 residues in the CDR3. The CDR3 DNA sequence: TGTGCCATCAGTGAGTCCCGATTTAGCAATCAGCCCCAGCATTTT. Its protein is CAISESRFSNQPQHF.

The rearrangement uses TRBV5-1 and TRBJ2-3; 11 bases fit TRBD1. Germline CDR1 and CDR2: SGHRS and YFSETQ. After removal of 4 bases from V and 3 bases from J, the junction contained 7 bases not matched to a gene. CDR3 length equals 16 residues. CDR3 nucleotides: TGCGCCAGCAGCGGAGGGACAGGGGGTGGAACAGATACGCAGTATTTT. Its translation: CASSGGTGGGTDTQYF.

The chain uses TRBV7-9 and TRBJ2-7; D remains ambiguous. Trimming cost V 4 bases and J 3 bases, with 10 bases left between them. There are 13 residues in the CDR3. The germline gives CDR1 SEHNR, CDR2 FQNEAQ (reference sequence). The CDR3 DNA follows: TGTGCCAGCAGCTCAGACCCAAACTACGAGCAGTACTTC. Translating it yields CASSSDPNYEQYF.

This chain joins TRBV18 and TRBJ2-5, with TRBD2 as a possible D gene (5 bases). V was shortened by 6 bases and J by 2 bases, with 10 bases between the two germline ends. The CDR3 sequence is 13 residues long. CDR1 is KGHSH, CDR2 LQKENI, per germline. In DNA form, the CDR3 reads TGTGCCAGCTCCCCGGACTTACAAGAGACCCAGTACTTC. This codes for CASSPDLQETQYF.

This clone was found a few times. This rearrangement joins TRBV7-2 to TRBJ2-1, with 7 bases lining up with TRBD1. The V and J ends lost 3 bases and 10 bases, in that order; junction bases with no gene match: 6. Germline assignment: CDR1 SGHTA and CDR2 FQGNSA. This CDR3 has 13 amino acids. CDR3 in amino acids: CASSFRQGIEQFF. CDR3 DNA: TGTGCCAGCAGCTTCCGACAGGGCATAGAGCAGTTCTTC.

The chain carries TRBV5-1 and TRBJ1-1; D perhaps matches TRBD1 (5 bases). The germline V gene has CDR1 SGHRS and CDR2 YFSETQ. V lost 3 bases and J lost 5, with 11 bases in between. This CDR3 spans 13 amino acids. The CDR3 sequence is CASSSEQETEAFF. DNA for the CDR3: TGCGCCAGCAGCTCCGAACAGGAAACTGAAGCTTTCTTT.

The chain joins TRBV25-1 to TRBJ1-2; D not resolved. Germline V gives CDR1 MGHDK, CDR2 SYGVNS. Trimming cost V 6 bases and J 0 bases, with 5 bases left between them. The CDR3 consists of 12 residues. The CDR3 here is CASREANYGYTF. CDR3 nucleotide sequence: TGTGCCAGCAGGGAAGCTAACTATGGCTACACCTTC.

The gene calls are TRBV7-9 and TRBJ2-7; D is undetermined. The CDR3 is made up of 11 amino acids. The germline CDR1 and CDR2 sequences are SEHNR and FQNEAQ (reference sequence). V lost 4 bases, J lost 7 bases, and 8 bases lay in between. This chain's CDR3 is CASSSSLEQYF. Written as DNA, the CDR3 is TGTGCCAGCAGCTCCAGCTTAGAGCAGTACTTC.

The chain is built from TRBV7-2 and TRBJ2-7, with 10 bases lining up with TRBD1. Germline values: CDR1 SGHTA, CDR2 FQGNSA. The V and J ends lost 5 bases and 3 bases, in that order; junction bases with no gene match: 7. This CDR3 is built from 15 residues. The CDR3: CASSRTRDRGYEQYF. As DNA, the CDR3 is TGTGCCAGCAGCCGCACCCGGGACAGGGGCTACGAGCAGTACTTC.

V is TRBV30 and J is TRBJ1-2; D not resolved. CDR1 is GTSNPN, CDR2 SVGIG, per germline (reference sequence). Trimming removed 6 bases at V and 7 bases at J, with 18 bases between. This CDR3 region has 13 residues. DNA of the CDR3: TGTGCCTGCATGCTCCACAGTTCCCCTGGCTACACCTTC. It yields the protein CACMLHSSPGYTF.

The V and J genes are TRBV4-3 and TRBJ1-2, with TRBD1 matching 7 bases. J was trimmed by 5 bases and V by 0 bases; bases with no gene match: 15. The length of the CDR3 is 18 residues. Germline V gives CDR1 LGHNA, CDR2 YSLEER. The CDR3 bases are TGCGCCAGCAGCCAAGATTTTGCGGCAGGGGGTCGTTTTTATGGCTACACCTTC. This sequence encodes CASSQDFAAGGRFYGYTF.

Details on this clone: The sample holds other DNA sequences that translate to the same CDR3. The rearrangement joins TRBV5-1 to TRBJ2-3; 8 nucleotides agree with TRBD1. Germline trimming cut 4 bases from V and 4 bases from J; bases unmatched to any gene: 5. CDR1 SGHRS and CDR2 YFSETQ come from the germline V gene. The CDR3 spans 14 residues. This CDR3 is CASSLGQGSDTQYF. The DNA of the CDR3 is TGCGCCAGCAGCCTAGGACAGGGCTCAGATACGCAGTATTTT.

To note about this clone: This CDR3 is also generated by other DNA sequences in the sample. The chain combines TRBV30 with TRBJ2-6; D is undetermined. CDR3 length equals 12 residues. Germline V lookup: CDR1 GTSNPN, CDR2 SVGIG (reference sequence). Trimming took 1 base from V and 2 from J, leaving 0 bases between them. This CDR3 reads CAWSAGANVLTF. CDR3 sequence (DNA): TGTGCCTGGAGTGCTGGGGCCAACGTCCTGACTTTC.

This rearrangement joins TRBV30 to TRBJ1-6; no clear D gene. With 8 bases removed from V and 6 bases from J, the gap between germline ends came to 11 bases. This CDR3 comprises 12 residues. In germline, CDR1 is GTSNPN, CDR2 SVGIG (reference sequence). The CDR3 DNA reads as TGTGCCATCCGGGGTGGTAATTCACCCCTCCACTTT. It specifies CAIRGGNSPLHF.

V usage is TRBV18 and J usage is TRBJ2-3, with no clear D. CDR1 is KGHSH, CDR2 LQKENI, per germline. The CDR3 totals 11 residues. V was clipped by 5 bases and J by 3 bases, with 3 bases between them. The CDR3 region has the DNA TGTGCCAGCTCAACGACAGATACGCAGTATTTT. Translating it yields CASSTTDTQYF.

This clone showed up just once. The chain joins TRBV5-1 to TRBJ1-6, with 7 bases identical to TRBD1. J lost 0 bases, V lost 4 bases, and 4 bases had no gene match. CDR1 and CDR2 from the germline V gene are SGHRS and YFSETQ. The CDR3 is 16 amino acids. The CDR3 sequence: CASSRGDSSYNSPLHF. For the CDR3, the DNA is TGCGCCAGCAGCCGGGGGGACAGCTCCTATAATTCACCCCTCCACTTT.